This TCR beta chain stems from a study of blood T cell repertoires in COVID-19 (dated by TCRdb to the early 2020s). About the full investigation: The collaborator samples originated in the United States, Italy and Spain and spanned the acute and convalescent phases of COVID-19. The prospective study material was composed of cDNA or gDNA derived from T cells, B-cell-depleted T cells, or PBMCs. Subjects who had been exposed to COVID-19, were actively infected with it, or had recovered from it provided the deeply sampled blood TCRbeta repertoires that made up the dataset. The repertoires were released in a freely available public database meant as a resource for research on the immune response to SARS-CoV-2. The samples were drawn from two sources: the first 160 participants of the ongoing ImmuneRACE study, and about 1,300 subjects contributed by 6 global collaborators. The sample metadata nearly always contained a de-identified subject ID, COVID-19 status, age in years and sex. Where available, HLA class I and class II types were obtained from metadata supplied by the sample provider rather than from assay-based typing.

Broad study findings and their caveats: Clinical and demographic metadata were provided uncurated, with the amount varying by source and participant.

A second Seattle source provided samples from volunteer blood donors who had recovered from COVID-19. The collaborating institutions used their own protocols to collect whole blood in K2EDTA tubes. Collaborator samples were shipped for TCRbeta analysis as frozen whole blood, isolated PBMCs, or DNA extracted from either sample type. Worth noting for this clone: The target of this receptor is not known. Base qualities are not provided; no much larger clone lies one nucleotide away.

The germline V and J ends show losses of 2 bases and 3 bases respectively, and no gene match explains 5 bases of the junction. Via the germline V gene, CDR1 is KGHSH and CDR2 LQKENI. The CDR3 sequence holds 16 residues, the cysteine and phenylalanine included. The only DNA kept is the CDR3, 48 bases in frame from the first base. TCRbeta CDR3 regions were amplified from genomic DNA by means of the immunoSEQ Assay, a bias-controlled multiplex PCR. The study's own analysis went as follows. Nucleated cell counts per sample were estimated from amplification of reference gene primers within the assay. To quantify the absolute abundance of each unique TCRbeta CDR3 rearrangement, sequence reads were collapsed and filtered. For each sample, productive Simpson clonality was calculated as the square root of Simpson's diversity index over productive rearrangements. TCRdb stores this immuneACCESS table with in-frame sequences only. Part of the clones is absent; in the studies checked, under half of the shortfall reflects unresolved V genes, and no reason is known for the rest. D and trimming were read from the DNA, whereas the V and J calls and clone size are those reported in that table. The sample profile shows 120,000 to 150,000 clones; around 87% of them were found once. Of the sample, approximately 40% is held by the ten largest clones.

Material for sequencing was peripheral blood. The clonotype comes from a man aged 45 to 65 who had recovered from COVID-19. The chain uses TRBV18 and TRBJ1-2; 11 junctional bases match TRBD1. The CDR3 here reads CASSPISGQGDYGYTF. The DNA is as follows: TGTGCCAGCTCACCAATATCGGGACAGGGGGACTATGGCTACACCTTC.